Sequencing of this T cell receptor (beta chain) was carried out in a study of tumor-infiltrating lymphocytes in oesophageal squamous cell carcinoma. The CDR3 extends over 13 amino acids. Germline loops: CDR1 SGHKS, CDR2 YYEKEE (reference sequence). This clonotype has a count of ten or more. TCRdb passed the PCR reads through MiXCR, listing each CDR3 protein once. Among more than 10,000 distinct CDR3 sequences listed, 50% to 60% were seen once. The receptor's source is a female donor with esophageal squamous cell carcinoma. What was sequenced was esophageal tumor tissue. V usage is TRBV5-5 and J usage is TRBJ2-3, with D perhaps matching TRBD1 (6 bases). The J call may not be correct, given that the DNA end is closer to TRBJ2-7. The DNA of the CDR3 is TGTGCCAGCAAGGAGGACAGAACTTACGAGCAGTACTTC. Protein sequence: CASKEDRTYEQYF.